This TCR beta chain was documented in a study of human thymus T cells. Only in-frame clones appear in the TCRdb table, and some are missing; sequencing was by immunoSEQ multiplex PCR. The sample includes 40,000 to 45,000 clones, 90% to 95% of them seen just once. Notes on the study in general: Apparent skewing of V and J gene usage characterized both thymic and blood repertoires.

Of note for this clone: Its antigen is unknown.

Only four of the eight donors provided a 0.5-1 mL blood sample. No fixed cell number was used; all available blood leukocytes supplied DNA. The junction had 10 bases not matched to a gene; V was cut back by 9 bases and J by 6 bases. CDR3 length: 13 amino acids. Germline V gene data show CDR1 as LNHDA and CDR2 as SQIVND (reference sequence). The sample consisted of blood. V gene TRBV19 combines with J gene TRBJ1-2, with 7 bases lining up with TRBD1. The sequence derives from a boy in the first two years of life with a congenital heart defect but otherwise immunologically healthy. This CDR3 reads CASVDVDRDGYTF. The CDR3 region has the DNA TGTGCCAGCGTGGACGTAGACAGGGATGGCTACACCTTC. Filled out from reference TRBV19 and TRBJ1-2, the complete variable domain reads DGGITQSPKYLFRKEGQNVTLSCEQNLNHDAMYWYRQDPGQGLRLIYYSQIVNDFQKGDIAEGYSVSREKKESFPLTVTSAQKNPTAFYLCASVDVDRDGYTFGSGTRLTVV.